A single sample is the source of the 16 T cell receptor beta chains below, sequenced in a study of T cell repertoires in cytomegalovirus infection. TCRdb redid the calling of the reads with MiXCR, one entry per CDR3 protein. The repertoire has about 450,000 distinct CDR3 sequences, approximately 31% of them found once; the top ten carry roughly 15%. The source material was PBMCs. Receptors originate from a human donor in good health (CMV status not recorded). Some clones in this sample may be carry-over from other donors' samples.

This clonotype turned up a few times. The chain joins TRBV10-2 to TRBJ1-4; D may be TRBD1 (5 bases). The CDR3 consists of 15 residues. The germline V gene encodes CDR1 WSHSY and CDR2 SAAADI. V lost 0 bases and J lost 3, with 8 bases in between. The CDR3 DNA sequence: TGCGCCAGCAGTGAGTCTGGGGGGGCTAATGAAAAACTGTTTTTT. Amino acid sequence: CASSESGGANEKLFF.

Note on this clonotype: This could be a read error, since a much larger clone is one nucleotide away. This is likely a read error, given that the CDR3 carries no conserved phenylalanine or tryptophan at its end. This chain links TRBV7-2 with TRBJ2-3; 10 nucleotides align to TRBD2. Per germline, CDR1 SGHTA and CDR2 FQGNSA. This CDR3 comprises 19 residues. J lost 0 bases, V lost 8 bases, and 17 bases had no gene match. The CDR3 bases are TGTGCCAGCTCACTTTACGGAGTAGCGGGGGGCCAAAGCACAGATACGCAGTATTGT. It codes for CASSLYGVAGGQSTDTQYC.

This clonotype has more than one count but fewer than ten. This rearrangement joins TRBV12-3 or TRBV12-4 to TRBJ1-2, with D hard to call. The CDR3 has 13 residues. Trimming stripped 2 bases from V and 7 bases from J, with 11 bases between. CDR3 DNA sequence: TGTGCCAGCAGTTTATCCCCTCGTGGTGGCTACACCTTC. Protein sequence: CASSLSPRGGYTF.

The V call is TRBV28, the J call TRBJ2-3; 8 bases line up with TRBD2. The CDR3 extends over 17 amino acids. Losses at the gene ends were 3 bases for V and 5 bases for J; bases not matched to a gene: 13. Per the germline V gene, CDR1 is MDHEN and CDR2 is SYDVKM. For the CDR3, the DNA is TGTGCCAGCAGTTTGGTCCCGCGGGGGGCCCGGGGAGATACGCAGTATTTT. Its protein is CASSLVPRGARGDTQYF.

There are a few counts of this clonotype. The chain carries TRBV27 and TRBJ2-7; D is possibly TRBD1 (6 bases). Per germline, CDR1 MNHEY and CDR2 SMNVEV (reference sequence). Trimming took 5 bases from V and 4 from J, leaving 18 bases between them. The CDR3 has 15 amino acids. The CDR3 is CASSPRPPQGYEQYF. As DNA, the CDR3 is TGTGCCAGCAGTCCACGCCCCCCTCAGGGGTACGAGCAGTACTTC.

Of note for this clonotype: Being one base from a much bigger clone, this may be a read error. The conserved closing phenylalanine or tryptophan is absent in this CDR3, likely reflecting a read error. The chain links TRBV7-2 to TRBJ2-7; D call uncertain. The CDR3 runs to 16 residues. V shed 0 bases and J shed 0 bases, with 12 bases lying between them. Germline-derived CDR1 and CDR2 are SGHTA and FQGNSA. CDR3 residues: CASSLAGSPSSYEQYL. The CDR3 DNA is TGTGCCAGCAGCTTAGCGGGCTCCCCGAGCTCCTACGAGCAGTACTTA.

V and J are TRBV5-6 and TRBJ1-2, with a weak D call TRBD1 (6 bases). Trimming removed 1 base from V and 4 bases from J, with 14 bases in between. The germline CDR1 and CDR2 sequences are SGHDT and YYEEEE. CDR3 size: 15 residues. CDR3 residues: CASSLSVTGAYGYTF. CDR3 coding DNA: TGTGCCAGCAGCTTGTCTGTGACAGGCGCCTATGGCTACACCTTC.

This clonotype has more than one count but fewer than ten. The chain uses TRBV7-9 and TRBJ2-5, with 11 bases lining up with TRBD1. The length of the CDR3 is 16 residues. Germline trimming cut 6 bases from V and 5 bases from J; bases unmatched to any gene: 11. Germline V gene sequence: CDR1 SEHNR, CDR2 FQNEAQ (reference sequence). CDR3: CASRDPGQGGVETQYF. The CDR3 bases are TGTGCCAGCAGGGACCCGGGACAGGGGGGTGTGGAGACCCAGTACTTC.

This chain connects TRBV19 to TRBJ1-5; D gene unclear. V dropped 3 bases and J dropped 2 bases, with 14 bases sitting between them. The CDR3 spans 16 residues. Germline CDR1 LNHDA, CDR2 SQIVND (reference sequence). The DNA of the CDR3 is TGTGCCAGTAGTATTATCCGCATGGTGGGCAATCAGCCCCAGCATTTT. Its translation: CASSIIRMVGNQPQHF.

The chain couples TRBV6-8 to TRBJ1-3; D might be TRBD1 (5 bases). Trimming cost V 9 bases and J 6 bases, with 12 bases left between them. Germline loops: CDR1 MNHGY, CDR2 SAAAGT. This CDR3 has 12 amino acids. CDR3 coding DNA: TGTGCCAGTGCTGGGGGAGCAAACACCATATATTTT. Translating it yields CASAGGANTIYF.

This clonotype was seen a few times. The chain employs TRBV11-2 and TRBJ1-3, with a possible D match to TRBD1 (6 bases). The V and J ends lost 4 bases and 2 bases respectively, with 21 bases between them. This CDR3 has 18 amino acids. Germline assignment: CDR1 SGHAT and CDR2 FQNNGV. DNA of the CDR3: TGTGCCAGCAGCTCTCCATTGGGGTGGGGGGGCGCTGGAAACACCATATATTTT. Translated, it gives CASSSPLGWGGAGNTIYF. The whole variable domain, filled in from reference TRBV11-2 and TRBJ1-3, reads EAGVAQSPRYKIIEKRQSVAFWCNPISGHATLYWYQQILGQGPKLLIQFQNNGVVDDSQLPKDRFSAERLKGVDSTLKIQPAKLEDSAVYLCASSSPLGWGGAGNTIYFGEGSWLTVV.

Turning to this clonotype: A clone one base away is much larger, so this may be a read error. The chain recombines TRBV20-1 with TRBJ2-1, with D perhaps matching TRBD1 or TRBD2 (7 bases each). The CDR3 is 17 residues long. Germline CDR1 DFQATT, CDR2 SNEGSKA (reference sequence). In DNA, the CDR3 is TGCAGTGCTAGAGGGTGGGAGGGGGCGAGCTCCTACAATCAGCAGTTCTTC. It is translated as CSARGWEGASSYNQQFF.

Worth noting for this clonotype: The junction and the germline gene differ at one end; a read error may be behind it. This chain connects TRBV27 to TRBJ1-1, with D unresolved. This CDR3 is 13 amino acids long. Germline V gene data show CDR1 as MNHEY and CDR2 as SMNVEV (reference sequence). CDR3 residues: CASSLIMATEDFF. DNA for the CDR3: TGTGCCAGCAGTTTAATTATGGCCACTGAAGATTTCTTT.

A remark on this clonotype: A much larger clonotype is one base distant, so this may be a read error. The V call is TRBV28, the J call TRBJ2-3; a possible D gene is TRBD2 (5 bases). The CDR3 runs to 12 residues. CDR1 is MDHEN and CDR2 is SYDVKM in the germline V gene. Deletions cut 10 bases from V and 6 bases from J, with 14 bases between. CDR3 residues: CAIWRLADTQYF. The DNA of the CDR3 is TGTGCCATCTGGAGGTTGGCGGATACGCAGTATTTT.

This clonotype was detected only a few times. The CDR3 loop is CASSEGSNQPQHF. For the CDR3, the DNA is TGTGCCAGCAGTGAGGGTAGCAATCAGCCCCAGCATTTT. The gene calls are TRBV6-4 and TRBJ1-5; D not resolved. Germline V lookup: CDR1 MRHNA, CDR2 SNTAGT. CDR3 length: 13 amino acids. Trimming cost V 3 bases and J 0 bases, with 3 bases left between them.

This clonotype was counted many times. The chain has TRBV7-2 and TRBJ1-4, with D perhaps TRBD1 (5 bases). V was clipped by 1 base and J by 0 bases, with 12 bases between them. Germline CDR1 reads SGHTA; CDR2 reads FQGNSA. The CDR3 loop spans 17 amino acids. The CDR3 coding sequence is TGTGCCAGCAGCTTAGAAGGGGCCGTCTCAACTAATGAAAAACTGTTTTTT. Translation: CASSLEGAVSTNEKLFF.